One and the same sample provided the 7 T cell receptor beta chains below, sequenced in a study of shared clonotypes between healthy human individuals. Libraries were prepared by immunoSEQ multiplex PCR; TCRdb keeps only in-frame clonotypes and omits some of them. The data contain some 1,600,000 clones, approximately 98% of them seen just once; the ten biggest clones take up about 0.45%. The sample was naive CD4+ T cells sorted from blood. This sample's subset: CD45RA+ positively selected. The source is a young man in good health.

The chain couples TRBV28 to TRBJ2-7; no reliable D call. CDR3 size: 11 residues. V lost 6 bases and J 5 bases, leaving 8 bases between the germline ends. Germline CDR1 is MDHEN and CDR2 is SYDVKM. This CDR3 is CASSRLNEQYF. CDR3 in DNA: TGTGCCAGCAGCCGGCTAAACGAGCAGTACTTC.

The V and J genes are TRBV5-4 and TRBJ2-7; D is uncertain. The CDR3 spans 13 residues. V lost 4 bases and J 0 bases, leaving 8 bases between the germline ends. Per germline, CDR1 SGHNT and CDR2 YYREEE (reference sequence). CDR3 DNA sequence: TGTGCCAGCAGCCCCCAGAACTCCTACGAGCAGTACTTC. It is translated as CASSPQNSYEQYF.

The V call is TRBV28, the J call TRBJ2-2, with D unclear. V shed 1 base and J shed 4 bases, with 10 bases lying between them. Germline CDR1 MDHEN, CDR2 SYDVKM. The CDR3 loop spans 15 amino acids. The CDR3 DNA reads TGTGCCAGCAGTTTATACATGAGCGCCACCGGGGAGCTGTTTTTT. Translating gives CASSLYMSATGELFF.

V is TRBV2 and J is TRBJ2-7; D uncertain. V dropped 2 bases and J dropped 3 bases, with 5 bases sitting between them. Per the germline V gene, CDR1 is SNHLY and CDR2 is FYNNEI. The CDR3 is made up of 12 amino acids. The CDR3 coding sequence is TGTGCCAGCAGTGAATCCCTCTACGAGCAGTACTTC. Residues: CASSESLYEQYF.

The chain uses TRBV10-1 and TRBJ2-7; 9 nucleotides match TRBD1. Germline CDR1 and CDR2: WNHNN and SYGVQD (reference sequence). Unmatched junction bases numbered 4, after V lost 2 bases and J lost 2 bases. This CDR3 has 15 residues. CDR3 in DNA: TGCGCCAGCAGTGAGGGACAGGGGTTACCCTACGAGCAGTACTTC. This gives the protein CASSEGQGLPYEQYF.

Note on this clone: Other nucleotide sequences in the sample specify the same CDR3. This rearrangement joins TRBV5-1 to TRBJ2-7; weak D call: TRBD2 (5 bases). V gave up 0 bases and J gave up 0 bases, with 10 bases separating them. From germline, CDR1 is SGHRS and CDR2 YFSETQ. This CDR3 comprises 15 residues. CDR3 DNA sequence: TGCGCCAGCAGCTTGGGGACTGCCAGCTCCTACGAGCAGTACTTC. Amino acids: CASSLGTASSYEQYF.

This clone came up once. The V call is TRBV4-2, the J call TRBJ2-2; possibly TRBD2 for D (6 bases). This CDR3 has 15 amino acids. CDR1 is LGHNA, CDR2 YNFKEQ, per germline. Trimming left V 2 bases short and J 6 bases short, with 13 bases between. As DNA, the CDR3 is TGTGCCAGCAGCCAACCGGGAGTGGGGGCCGGGGAGCTGTTTTTT. Protein sequence: CASSQPGVGAGELFF.